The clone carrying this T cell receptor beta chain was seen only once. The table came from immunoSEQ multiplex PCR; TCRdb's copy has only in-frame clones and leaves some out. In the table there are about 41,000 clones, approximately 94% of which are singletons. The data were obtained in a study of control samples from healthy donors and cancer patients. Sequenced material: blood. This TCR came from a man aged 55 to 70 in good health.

Written as DNA, the CDR3 is TGCGCCAGCAGCTTGGACACATACAATGAGCAGTTCTTC. Protein product: CASSLDTYNEQFF. V is TRBV5-1 and J is TRBJ2-1; D gene ambiguous. The germline V and J ends were trimmed by 0 bases and 4 bases, with 5 bases remaining between them. This CDR3 comprises 13 residues. CDR1 and CDR2 (germline): SGHRS, YFSETQ.